The next 20 T cell receptor beta chains were all read from a single sample in a study of shared clonotypes between healthy human individuals. The table came from immunoSEQ multiplex PCR; TCRdb's copy has only in-frame clones and leaves some out. This repertoire shows around 690,000 clones, about 92% found once; its top ten account for 34%. Sequencing used memory CD8+ T cells from PBMCs. The subset is: CD45RO+ cells pooled with CCR7-negative TemRA cells. All receptors derive from a man between 18 and 29 years old in good health. Some clones in this sample may be carry-over from other donors' samples.

The sample holds one count of this clone. The rearrangement joins TRBV7-9 to TRBJ1-3; 7 bases agree with TRBD1. The V gene's germline CDR1 is SEHNR and CDR2 FQNEAQ (reference sequence). The CDR3 totals 15 residues. V lost 5 bases to trimming and J lost 4 bases; unmatched junction nucleotides: 8. The CDR3, as DNA: TGTGCCAGCAGCGGCAAGACAGGGTTCGGAAACACCATATATTTT. As protein: CASSGKTGFGNTIYF.

This clone was counted ten times or more. The rearrangement joins TRBV7-9 to TRBJ2-3; D is perhaps TRBD1 or TRBD2 (5 bases each). Germline-derived CDR1 and CDR2 are SEHNR and FQNEAQ (reference sequence). The CDR3 totals 15 residues. The CDR3 loop is CASTPGRQNTDTQYF. CDR3 coding DNA: TGTGCTTCAACACCGGGGCGCCAAAACACAGATACGCAGTATTTT.

The chain uses TRBV10-3 and TRBJ1-2; 7 bases agree with TRBD1. The CDR3 loop spans 15 amino acids. Trimming cost V 4 bases and J 8 bases; bases outside gene matches: 13. The germline V gene encodes CDR1 ENHRY and CDR2 SYGVKD. CDR3 sequence (DNA): TGTGCCATCAGTGGGGAGACAGGGTCCCCGTCCGGCTACACCTTC. Amino acid sequence: CAISGETGSPSGYTF.

The chain recombines TRBV28 with TRBJ2-5, with a tentative D call TRBD1 (6 bases). Looked up from germline, CDR1 is MDHEN and CDR2 is SYDVKM. The germline V and J ends were trimmed by 4 bases and 5 bases, with 14 bases remaining between them. This CDR3 is 14 amino acids long. CDR3 residues: CASSSQGSRETQYF. For the CDR3, the DNA is TGTGCCAGCAGTTCCCAGGGGAGTAGGGAGACCCAGTACTTC. The whole variable domain, filled in from reference TRBV28 and TRBJ2-5, reads DVKVTQSSRYLVKRTGEKVFLECVQDMDHENMFWYRQDPGLGLRLIYFSYDVKMKEKGDIPEGYSVSREKKERFSLILESASTNQTSMYLCASSSQGSRETQYFGPGTRLLVL.

The gene calls are TRBV28 and TRBJ1-1; D is undetermined. The CDR3 has 13 residues. Trimming removed 3 bases from V and 5 bases from J, with 10 bases in between. In germline, CDR1 is MDHEN, CDR2 SYDVKM. CDR3 protein: CASSLGPGTEAFF. The CDR3 DNA is TGTGCCAGCAGTTTGGGTCCCGGGACTGAAGCTTTCTTT.

V usage is TRBV6-5 and J usage is TRBJ1-2; 7 bases align to TRBD1. The V gene end was trimmed by 5 bases and the J gene end by 4 bases; junction bases not matched to a gene: 7. Germline CDR1 reads MNHEY; CDR2 reads SVGAGI. The CDR3 sequence is 14 residues long. The CDR3 coding sequence is TGTGCCAGCAGTGGCCGGGACAGCATCTATGGCTACACCTTC. Translation: CASSGRDSIYGYTF.

V usage is TRBV5-1 and J usage is TRBJ2-1; 9 bases line up with TRBD1. The CDR3 spans 14 residues. Trimming at V came to 0 bases and at J to 6 bases, leaving 1 base not matched to a gene. Germline values: CDR1 SGHRS, CDR2 YFSETQ. CDR3 in amino acids: CASSLDRGLNEQFF. CDR3 nucleotides: TGCGCCAGCAGCTTGGACAGGGGGCTCAATGAGCAGTTCTTC.

This chain joins TRBV2 and TRBJ2-6; 7 bases map to TRBD2. This CDR3 region has 18 residues. V shed 4 bases, J shed 2 bases, and the junction held 11 bases outside the gene matches. Germline CDR1 SNHLY, CDR2 FYNNEI. In nucleotides, the CDR3 is TGTGCCAGCAGTGTATTTTGGGGCGGGGGTGCTGGGGCCAACGTCCTGACTTTC. Amino acids: CASSVFWGGGAGANVLTF.

This chain connects TRBV7-9 to TRBJ2-7; 7 bases agree with TRBD2. Germline trimming cut 1 base from V and 5 bases from J; bases unmatched to any gene: 5. The length of the CDR3 is 14 residues. Germline CDR1 SEHNR, CDR2 FQNEAQ (reference sequence). The CDR3 reads CASSLGGLVNEQYF. CDR3 nucleotides: TGTGCCAGCAGCTTAGGAGGACTAGTGAACGAGCAGTACTTC. The variable domain in full, completed from reference TRBV7-9 and TRBJ2-7, reads DTGVSQNPRHKITKRGQNVTFRCDPISEHNRLYWYRQTLGQGPEFLTYFQNEAQLEKSRLLSDRFSAERPKGSFSTLEIQRTEQGDSAMYLCASSLGGLVNEQYFGPGTRLTVT.

The chain is built from TRBV6-5 and TRBJ1-2; TRBD1 is a possible D gene (5 bases). This CDR3 comprises 14 residues. CDR1 and CDR2 (germline): MNHEY, SVGAGI. V lost 3 bases to trimming and J lost 3 bases, with 11 bases between them. CDR3 in amino acids: CASSYNGADYGYTF. Written as DNA, the CDR3 is TGTGCCAGCAGTTATAATGGGGCTGACTATGGCTACACCTTC.

V is TRBV11-2 and J is TRBJ2-7; TRBD2 matches 7 bases. The germline gives CDR1 SGHAT, CDR2 FQNNGV. V lost 1 base to trimming and J lost 4 bases; unmatched junction nucleotides: 4. This CDR3 contains 14 residues. The CDR3 spells CASSLAGGYYEQYF. The CDR3 region has the DNA TGTGCCAGCAGCTTAGCGGGAGGTTATTACGAGCAGTACTTC.

J is TRBJ2-5 and V is TRBV10-3, with 9 bases identical to TRBD2. The germline gives CDR1 ENHRY, CDR2 SYGVKD. Germline trimming cut 0 bases from V and 5 bases from J; bases unmatched to any gene: 10. The CDR3 contains 17 residues. The CDR3 nucleotides are TGTGCCATCAGTGAGTCGAGGGCGGGAGGGCCAGAGGAGACCCAGTACTTC. Amino acids: CAISESRAGGPEETQYF.

The rearrangement joins TRBV7-3 to TRBJ2-7; the D call may be TRBD1 or TRBD2 (5 bases each). The germline V and J ends were trimmed by 3 bases and 2 bases, with 17 bases remaining between them. CDR3 size: 16 residues. Germline CDR1 is SGHTA and CDR2 is FQGTGA. CDR3 nucleotides: TGTGCCAGCAGCTTGGGGCCGGGGCTACGCCCCTACGAGCAGTACTTC. Translated: CASSLGPGLRPYEQYF.

The J gene is TRBJ1-3, the V gene TRBV7-9, with D perhaps matching TRBD1 (5 bases). Trimming left V 1 base short and J 2 bases short, with 9 bases between. Germline V lookup: CDR1 SEHNR, CDR2 FQNEAQ (reference sequence). The CDR3 is 15 amino acids. The CDR3 reads CASSLVLGPGNTIYF. The DNA for the CDR3 is TGTGCCAGCAGCTTAGTGTTGGGGCCTGGAAACACCATATATTTT.

CDR3: CASSQHSPANTGELFF. The CDR3 region has the DNA TGTGCCAGCAGCCAGCACAGCCCGGCGAACACCGGGGAGCTGTTTTTT. The V call is TRBV14, the J call TRBJ2-2; D not certain. Germline V CDR1 and CDR2: SGHDN, FVKESK. The CDR3 is 16 residues long. V gave up 3 bases and J gave up 0 bases, with 11 bases separating them. Variable domain in full (rest from reference TRBV14 and TRBJ2-2): EAGVTQFPSHSVIEKGQTVTLRCDPISGHDNLYWYRRVMGKEIKFLLHFVKESKQDESGMPNNRFLAERTGGTYSTLKVQPAELEDSGVYFCASSQHSPANTGELFFGEGSRLTVL.

This clone was seen only once. The CDR3, as DNA: TGTGCCAGCAGCTTAGCGCTGGGCAGGATCTACGAGCAGTACTTC. Translation: CASSLALGRIYEQYF. V usage is TRBV7-9 and J usage is TRBJ2-7, with D uncertain. The germline V gene has CDR1 SEHNR and CDR2 FQNEAQ (reference sequence). The CDR3 spans 15 residues. Trimming removed 0 bases at V and 3 bases at J, with 12 bases between.

The chain couples TRBV28 to TRBJ1-5; maybe TRBD1 (6 bases). The CDR3 consists of 12 residues. V was shortened by 6 bases and J by 6 bases, with 9 bases between the two germline ends. Germline values: CDR1 MDHEN, CDR2 SYDVKM. This CDR3 is CASRDSGQPQHF. The CDR3 DNA is TGTGCCAGCAGGGACAGCGGTCAGCCCCAGCATTTT.

The genes are TRBV28 and TRBJ2-1; tentative D call: TRBD2 (6 bases). This CDR3 spans 16 amino acids. V was pared by 0 bases and J by 0 bases, with 9 bases between. The V gene's germline CDR1 is MDHEN and CDR2 SYDVKM. The chain's CDR3 is CASSLWVGSSYNEQFF. The CDR3, as DNA: TGTGCCAGCAGTTTATGGGTCGGGAGCTCCTACAATGAGCAGTTCTTC.

V and J are TRBV7-9 and TRBJ1-5; 7 nucleotides line up with TRBD1. With V trimmed by 2 bases and J by 2 bases, 6 bases remained unmatched. The CDR3 has 16 amino acids. CDR1 and CDR2 (germline): SEHNR, FQNEAQ (reference sequence). The CDR3 coding sequence is TGTGCCAGCAGCTTAAGTGGGACAGCGGGCAATCAGCCCCAGCATTTT. Amino acids: CASSLSGTAGNQPQHF.

This sequence joins TRBV19 and TRBJ1-1; D unresolved. The CDR3 length is 12 residues. V lost 5 bases to trimming and J lost 1 base, with 5 bases between them. Looked up from germline, CDR1 is LNHDA and CDR2 is SQIVND (reference sequence). As DNA, the CDR3 is TGTGCCAGTAGTCGCGGGAACACTGAAGCTTTCTTT. Protein product: CASSRGNTEAFF.